The clone carrying this T cell receptor beta chain was recorded at least ten times. The data belong to a study of human T cells and chemical hapten exposure. On the study more broadly: 2% DPC applied to a roughly 2 cm by roughly 2 cm arm area sensitized donors.

CDR1 SQVTM and CDR2 ANQGSEA come from the germline V gene. The CDR3 is 13 amino acids. Trimming shortened V by 5 bases and J by 15 bases, and 23 bases separated the two germline ends. The time point here: patch test 2, 6 weeks after DPC sensitization. Treatment specified: therapeutic diphenylcyclopropenone sensitization with weekly scalp DPC. One entry per CDR3 protein, called by TCRdb with MiXCR from the RACE reads. This table has hundreds of thousands of distinct CDR3 sequences, nearly 6.5% appearing once. The receptor was derived from a woman aged 18 to 35 with alopecia areata. Some clones in this sample may be carry-over from other donors' samples. The material sequenced was whole blood, taken in connection with sensitization to the hapten diphenylcyclopropenone (DPC). The chain links TRBV29-1 to TRBJ2-1; the D gene is possibly TRBD2 (5 bases). CDR3 protein: CSVYFPDSLILFF. The CDR3 DNA is TGCAGCGTTTATTTCCCGGACTCGTTAATTCTGTTCTTC.